Shown below are 6 T cell receptor beta chains from a single sample sequenced in a study of T cell responses to AZD1222 COVID-19 vaccine. Libraries were prepared by immunoSEQ multiplex PCR; TCRdb keeps only in-frame clonotypes and omits some of them. The data hold approximately 100,000 clones, with roughly 87% observed a single time. The sample was peripheral blood, taken on day 0 of MenACWY control vaccination. These receptors all come from an adult in good health.

This clone was recorded a few times. The V and J genes are TRBV5-1 and TRBJ2-2; possible D gene TRBD2, 6 bases. Per the germline V gene, CDR1 is SGHRS and CDR2 is YFSETQ. V was shortened by 4 bases and J by 7 bases, with 11 bases between the two germline ends. CDR3 size: 13 residues. In DNA, the CDR3 is TGCGCCAGCAGCGCGGGATTGGGCGGGGAGCTGTTTTTT. This translates into CASSAGLGGELFF.

The rearrangement links TRBV29-1 to TRBJ2-3, with 8 bases lining up with TRBD1. From germline, CDR1 is SQVTM and CDR2 ANQGSEA. V lost 7 bases to trimming and J lost 5 bases; unmatched junction nucleotides: 14. CDR3 length: 15 amino acids. The CDR3 protein is CSATAPGGYVDTQYF. In DNA form, the CDR3 reads TGCAGCGCCACGGCGCCAGGGGGCTATGTAGATACGCAGTATTTT.

The rearrangement links TRBV28 to TRBJ1-2; 9 bases line up with TRBD1. The germline CDR1 and CDR2 sequences are MDHEN and SYDVKM. The trim removed 6 bases at V and 8 bases at J, leaving 10 bases unmatched. The length of the CDR3 is 14 residues. The CDR3 DNA follows: TGTGCCAGCAGAATCCGGGACAGGGATATGGGCTACACCTTC. The encoded protein is CASRIRDRDMGYTF.

The chain links TRBV9 to TRBJ2-1; D ambiguous. Trimming pared 4 bases from V and 9 bases from J, leaving 11 bases between. The germline CDR1 and CDR2 sequences are SGDLS and YYNGEE. This CDR3 contains 12 residues. CDR3 region: CASSSSGGEQFF. The CDR3 DNA follows: TGTGCCAGCAGCTCCTCGGGCGGTGAGCAGTTCTTC.

The chain has TRBV7-2 and TRBJ2-2; TRBD1 or TRBD2 may be the D gene (6 bases each). Trimming shortened V by 5 bases and J by 5 bases, and 21 bases separated the two germline ends. The CDR3 spans 17 residues. Germline CDR1 is SGHTA and CDR2 is FQGNSA. Here the CDR3 reads CASSPPQGYAGTGELFF. The CDR3 DNA reads as TGTGCCAGCAGCCCCCCCCAGGGGTACGCGGGAACCGGGGAGCTGTTTTTT.

The chain couples TRBV7-2 to TRBJ2-1, with D maybe TRBD2 (6 bases). The CDR3 loop spans 15 amino acids. V lost 5 bases and J 0 bases, leaving 11 bases between the germline ends. Germline V gives CDR1 SGHTA, CDR2 FQGNSA. CDR3 nucleotides: TGTGCCAGCAGCCGGGACTTATCCTCCTACAATGAGCAGTTCTTC. Its translation: CASSRDLSSYNEQFF. Supplemented by reference TRBV7-2 and TRBJ2-1, the full variable domain reads GAGVSQSPSNKVTEKGKDVELRCDPISGHTALYWYRQSLGQGLEFLIYFQGNSAPDKSGLPSDRFSAERTGGSVSTLTIQRTQQEDSAVYLCASSRDLSSYNEQFFGPGTRLTVL.